This T cell receptor beta chain was found in a study of cytomegalovirus exposure and HLA in healthy donors. Study overall: The early release's HLA-typed donors yielded 80 million to 95 million unique TCRs. Findings and caveats of the study: 87-base-pair reads could not separate some V segments, including TRBV6-2 and TRBV6-3. There were 150 to 200 TCR beta chains listed as cytomegalovirus-associated.

Comments on this clone: As yet, its antigen is unknown.

Use of 60 Vbeta and 13 Jbeta primers characterized the PCR. Using immunoSEQ multiplex PCR, the repertoire was profiled, and TCRdb retains in-frame clones only, with some absent. The repertoire holds roughly 200,000 clones, with around 83% as singletons. V lost 3 bases to trimming and J lost 4 bases; unmatched junction nucleotides: 7. The CDR3 loop spans 15 amino acids. CDR1 and CDR2 (germline): SGDLS, YYNGEE. The sequence was collected from a woman under 30 in good health and CMV-seronegative. Sequencing was done on a sample of PBMCs. This chain joins TRBV9 and TRBJ1-1; TRBD1 agrees at 9 bases. CDR3 protein: CASSAGGTGLTEAFF. For the CDR3, the DNA is TGTGCCAGCAGCGCCGGAGGGACAGGGCTCACTGAAGCTTTCTTT.